The 21 T cell receptor beta chains listed next were all sequenced from one sample in a study of blood T cell repertoires in COVID-19. Clones were read by immunoSEQ multiplex PCR, and TCRdb kept only the in-frame ones, dropping some. The sample has under 130,000 clones; 85% to 90% are singletons. Input material: peripheral blood. These TCRs come from a woman aged 80 or over with acute or convalescent COVID-19.

The rearrangement links TRBV3-1 (or the pseudogene TRBV3-2) to TRBJ2-5; 9 nucleotides align to TRBD2. The CDR3 length is 17 residues. The V gene's germline CDR1 is LGHDT and CDR2 YNNKEL (reference sequence). V was pared by 4 bases and J by 3 bases, with 12 bases of the junction left unmatched. The CDR3 DNA reads TGTGCCAGCAGCCCCTTTGCGGGGGGGGGAGCCGAAGAGACCCAGTACTTC. It translates to CASSPFAGGGAEETQYF.

J is TRBJ2-5 and V is TRBV27; 7 nucleotides match TRBD2. CDR3 size: 13 residues. The ends lost 1 base at V and 4 bases at J; junction bases unmatched: 0. The V gene's germline CDR1 is MNHEY and CDR2 SMNVEV (reference sequence). The CDR3 reads CASSLWEGETQYF. The CDR3 region has the DNA TGTGCCAGCAGTTTATGGGAGGGAGAGACCCAGTACTTC.

CDR3 nucleotides: TGTGCCAGCAGCTCACAGGGGGGGGAGAACACTGAAGCTTTCTTT. Protein sequence: CASSSQGGENTEAFF. The chain recombines TRBV11-3 with TRBJ1-1; 8 nucleotides line up with TRBD1. From germline, CDR1 is SGHNT and CDR2 YENEEA. The CDR3 has 15 amino acids. V lost 4 bases and J lost 1; bases outside the gene matches: 5.

The J gene is TRBJ1-3, the V gene TRBV4-3; D possibly corresponds to TRBD1 (5 bases). Germline-derived CDR1 and CDR2 are LGHNA and YSLEER. V lost 3 bases and J 1 base, leaving 16 bases between the germline ends. This CDR3 has 17 amino acids. The CDR3 loop reads CASSQDPPGFSGNTIYF. The CDR3 DNA reads as TGCGCCAGCAGCCAGGACCCCCCAGGGTTTTCTGGAAACACCATATATTTT.

Written as DNA, the CDR3 is TGTGCCAGCAGCTTTAAGGGGGTTACCTACAATGAGCAGTTCTTC. This gives the protein CASSFKGVTYNEQFF. This chain connects TRBV11-2 to TRBJ2-1, with a possible D match to TRBD1 (6 bases). V lost 3 bases and J lost 2, with 11 bases in between. Germline assignment: CDR1 SGHAT and CDR2 FQNNGV. The length of the CDR3 is 15 residues.

V gene TRBV24-1 combines with J gene TRBJ2-3; 9 bases agree with TRBD2. There are 15 residues in the CDR3. Germline trimming cut 5 bases from V and 4 bases from J; bases unmatched to any gene: 6. The germline V gene encodes CDR1 KGHDR and CDR2 SFDVKD. CDR3 DNA: TGTGCCACCAGTGCTCGCGGGGGGGGATCAGATACGCAGTATTTT. It is translated as CATSARGGGSDTQYF.

The chain combines TRBV4-1 with TRBJ2-5, with TRBD2 matching over 14 bases. CDR1 MGHRA and CDR2 YSYEKL come from the germline V gene. This CDR3 comprises 17 residues. The trim removed 5 bases at V and 2 bases at J, leaving 7 bases unmatched. The CDR3 coding sequence is TGCGCCAGCAGCAAGGGACTAGCGGGGGCCGGACAAGAGACCCAGTACTTC. It translates to CASSKGLAGAGQETQYF.

The J gene is TRBJ2-5, the V gene TRBV10-3; the match to TRBD1 covers 7 bases. From germline, CDR1 is ENHRY and CDR2 SYGVKD. The CDR3 is 14 amino acids. With V trimmed by 0 bases and J by 2 bases, 0 bases remained unmatched. The CDR3 nucleotides are TGTGCCATCAGTGAGTCGGGACAGCAAGAGACCCAGTACTTC. The encoded protein is CAISESGQQETQYF.

The chain's CDR3 is CASSLVGGTANTGELFF. Here the CDR3 DNA reads TGTGCCAGCAGCTTAGTAGGCGGGACTGCGAACACCGGGGAGCTGTTTTTT. The chain joins TRBV7-6 to TRBJ2-2, with D perhaps matching TRBD2 (6 bases). The CDR3 length is 17 residues. V was cut by 1 base and J by 0 bases, with 12 bases left in between. CDR1 and CDR2 from the germline V gene are SGHVS and FNYEAQ.

V usage is TRBV10-3 and J usage is TRBJ1-1; 9 nucleotides agree with TRBD1. Trimming cost V 8 bases and J 8 bases; bases outside gene matches: 9. The CDR3 is made up of 13 amino acids. From germline, CDR1 is ENHRY and CDR2 SYGVKD. In DNA, the CDR3 is TGTGCCATCCGACAGGGGGTGCCGGGGGAAGCTTTCTTT. This sequence encodes CAIRQGVPGEAFF.

This chain links TRBV6-6 with TRBJ1-5, with unresolved D. V lost 6 bases to trimming and J lost 0 bases, with 15 bases between them. CDR1 MNHNY and CDR2 SVGAGI come from the germline V gene (reference sequence). The CDR3 is 16 amino acids. The CDR3 loop is CASSQSGGYSNQPQHF. CDR3 nucleotide sequence: TGTGCCAGCAGCCAATCTGGAGGATATAGCAATCAGCCCCAGCATTTT.

The CDR3 protein is CASTSSSAGNYEQYF. In DNA form, the CDR3 reads TGTGCCAGCACCTCATCATCGGCAGGGAACTACGAGCAGTACTTC. The chain couples TRBV28 to TRBJ2-7; maybe TRBD1 (5 bases). Per germline, CDR1 MDHEN and CDR2 SYDVKM. The length of the CDR3 is 15 residues. Trimming took off 7 bases at V and 3 bases at J, with 19 bases between the two ends.

Only a few counts were recorded for this clone. The rearrangement uses TRBV11-3 and TRBJ2-5, with 12 bases lining up with TRBD1. CDR3 length equals 15 residues. Trimming removed 5 bases from V and 4 bases from J; junction bases left unmatched: 5. Germline CDR1 and CDR2: SGHNT and YENEEA. CDR3 nucleotides: TGTGCCAGCAGCGGGGGACAGGGGGCGGGAGAGACCCAGTACTTC. Its translation is CASSGGQGAGETQYF.

The V gene is TRBV27, the J gene TRBJ1-2, with 9 bases fitting TRBD1. With V trimmed by 0 bases and J by 3 bases, 5 bases remained unmatched. CDR3 size: 16 residues. Germline CDR1 is MNHEY and CDR2 is SMNVEV (reference sequence). CDR3 nucleotide sequence: TGTGCCAGCAGTTTATCGGGACAGGGACTTTACTATGGCTACACCTTC. Protein: CASSLSGQGLYYGYTF.

This clone was seen a few times. The V call is TRBV19, the J call TRBJ1-3; TRBD1 agrees at 7 bases. After removal of 8 bases from V and 0 bases from J, the junction contained 4 bases not matched to a gene. Germline lookup yields CDR1 LNHDA and CDR2 SQIVND (reference sequence). This CDR3 contains 14 residues. DNA for the CDR3: TGTGCCAGTGGGACAGACAACTCTGGAAACACCATATATTTT. Its translation is CASGTDNSGNTIYF.

The chain has TRBV5-6 and TRBJ2-1, with 14 positions matching TRBD2. The CDR3 runs to 15 residues. Losses at the gene ends were 5 bases for V and 6 bases for J; bases not matched to a gene: 4. The germline V gene encodes CDR1 SGHDT and CDR2 YYEEEE. DNA for the CDR3: TGTGCCAGCAGTAGGACTAGCGGGGGGCTCAATGAGCAGTTCTTC. Encoded protein: CASSRTSGGLNEQFF. Full variable domain (rest looked up from reference TRBV5-6 and TRBJ2-1): DAGVTQSPTHLIKTRGQQVTLRCSPKSGHDTVSWYQQALGQGPQFIFQYYEEEERQRGNFPDRFSGHQFPNYSSELNVNALLLGDSALYLCASSRTSGGLNEQFFGPGTRLTVL.

The table lists this clone with a few counts. The chain uses TRBV19 and TRBJ2-3, with D possibly being TRBD2 (5 bases). CDR1 is LNHDA and CDR2 is SQIVND in the germline V gene (reference sequence). Trimming left V 2 bases short and J 3 bases short, with 18 bases between. The CDR3 has 17 residues. The CDR3 DNA is TGTGCCAGTAGTATAAGTGGATGGGCTAGCTCGACAGATACGCAGTATTTT. This codes for CASSISGWASSTDTQYF.

The chain joins TRBV28 to TRBJ1-5; D gene ambiguous. Germline V lookup: CDR1 MDHEN, CDR2 SYDVKM. The length of the CDR3 is 15 residues. Trimming left V 4 bases short and J 0 bases short, with 10 bases between. The CDR3 spells CASSSRTYSNQPQHF. CDR3 in DNA: TGTGCCAGCAGTTCCCGGACTTATAGCAATCAGCCCCAGCATTTT.

The chain has TRBV29-1 and TRBJ2-7; 7 bases are shared with TRBD1. The CDR3 is 14 amino acids. V lost 4 bases to trimming and J lost 3 bases; unmatched junction nucleotides: 9. CDR1 is SQVTM and CDR2 is ANQGSEA in the germline V gene. The CDR3 here is CSVVFLRDSYEQYF. The DNA for the CDR3 is TGCAGCGTTGTCTTCCTCCGGGACAGCTACGAGCAGTACTTC.

The rearrangement links TRBV6-1 to TRBJ2-1, with D unresolved. V was shortened by 2 bases and J by 6 bases, with 11 bases between the two germline ends. The CDR3 is 14 amino acids. Germline CDR1 MNHNS, CDR2 SASEGT. CDR3 sequence (DNA): TGTGCCAGCAGTGAATCATCTAGTCCCAATGAGCAGTTCTTC. Protein product: CASSESSSPNEQFF.

The V call is TRBV19, the J call TRBJ1-2; a possible D gene is TRBD1 (6 bases). The CDR3 is 15 residues long. Per the germline V gene, CDR1 is LNHDA and CDR2 is SQIVND (reference sequence). V was shortened by 7 bases and J by 8 bases, with 23 bases between the two germline ends. CDR3 protein: CASTSEGNRVRGYTF. Written as DNA, the CDR3 is TGTGCCAGTACCTCCGAAGGAAACAGGGTCAGGGGCTACACCTTC.